This TCR beta chain came from a study of shared clonotypes between healthy human individuals (dated by TCRdb to the early 2020s). About the investigation overall: The cohort comprised a couple of women and three men aged 18 to 49 years. For each donor, three plates each were used for CD4 naive and CD4 memory, two plates were used for CD8 naive, and one plate was used for CD8 memory. Blood TCR repertoires of a handful of healthy adults were deeply sequenced to estimate repertoire size and the extent of clonotype sharing between individuals. To increase sequencing depth and limit assay-specific biases, TCR repertoire library preparation and sequencing were carried out by different laboratories using diverse techniques. Per donor, leukapheresis produced somewhere between about 0.94 and 9 billion PBMCs.

TCR CDR3 regions were amplified from genomic DNA by multiplex PCR using the deep immunoSEQ assay. For each cell subset, the extracted genomic DNA was distributed evenly across all wells of several immunoSEQ 96-well plates, and each plate served as one replicate. For sorted subsets, each replicate PCR was loaded with 200 ng genomic DNA, equivalent to 25,000 to 35,000 T cell genomes. Purified libraries were measured with a Qubit 3.0 fluorometer, size-checked on a Bioanalyzer 2100, and measured again with the KAPA Library Quantification kit. Each immunoSEQ 96-well plate was sequenced on its own single-read 150-cycle Illumina NextSeq 550 flow cell. Regarding the original processing steps: Because only junctional sequences without quality scores were contained in the immunoSEQ output, filtering matching that applied to full-length reads could not be performed. Sequences were annotated with PyIR, a Python wrapper for IgBLAST v1.9, using IMGT germline references to assign V/J genes and CDR3. Reads were filtered out if the reads had weak V/J assignments (E-value above 1e-6), no CDR3, stop codons, out-of-frame junctions, or ambiguous translated residues. V3J clonotypes were defined as sequences sharing an identical inferred V gene, J gene, and CDR3 amino acid sequence. The percentage overlap between two repertoires was calculated by dividing the number of shared unique clonotypes by the size of the smaller repertoire. Repertoire richness was assessed with RTK rarefaction, the Chao1 estimator, and Recon v2.1 estimates of unobserved clonotypes. OLGA was used to compute generation probabilities for all TCRbeta clonotypes that the gDNA method yielded from a handful of donors. The table comes from immuneACCESS by way of TCRdb, which keeps in-frame sequences with V and J called. Part of the clones is missing from these tables; in studies checked, under half for an unresolved V gene and the rest for unknown reasons. Clone size and V and J calls were adopted from that table, with D and trimming inferred from the DNA. Within this sample are 600,000 to 800,000 clones, with approximately 77% of them counted one time only. The biggest ten clones account for about 1.8% of the sample.

The paper's findings and limits, for the study overall: Sampling was limited to blood, and TCR repertoires in tissue likely differ from TCR repertoires in blood. Pairwise subsampling indicated that sequencing depth was expected to affect the degree of clonotype sharing among donors. Larger estimated clonotype richness was generally found for naive subsets than for memory subsets. Sharing across several donors was observed for approximately 4.6% of naive CD4, under 4% of naive CD8, 2.3% of memory CD4, and about 0.38% of memory CD8 clonotypes. Compared with non-shared clonotypes, clonotypes shared by all four sorted-subset donors had higher generation probabilities. Because the study included only a small number of donors, the genetic and exposure-history diversity represented was limited. Rarefaction of sorted-subset datasets indicated incomplete sequencing despite the large sequencing depth.

As regards this clone: Its antigen is not yet known. No per-base quality is available; no much larger clone lies one base away.

The donors were healthy, HIV-negative adults who had no recently reported acute infections or vaccinations. Every donor was a Caucasian adult residing in Nashville, Tennessee, USA. CD4+ T cells were enriched through magnetic negative selection, after which naive cells were positively selected on CD45RA and the remaining negative fraction served as the memory subset. Blood was collected by leukapheresis, and PBMCs were isolated by Ficoll-Histopaque density gradient centrifugation and then cryopreserved in liquid nitrogen vapor phase. Analytical flow cytometry was used to check the purity and quantity of each magnetically sorted T cell population. From each sorted fraction, genomic DNA was isolated and quantified by UV absorbance on a Nanodrop 2000c. This sequence originates from a woman between 25 and 40 years old in good health. The sequenced material came from memory CD4+ T cells sorted from blood. The cell subset or site tag for this specimen amounts to: CD45RA-negative fraction.

The CDR3 region has the sequence CASSHPTRSYNEQFF. The nucleotides read TGTGCCAGCAGTCACCCGACTAGGAGCTACAATGAGCAGTTCTTC. The sequence links TRBV27 to TRBJ2-1; a weak D assignment points to TRBD2 (6 bases agree). From cysteine to phenylalanine, the CDR3 is 15 amino acids long. Only the CDR3 part of the read is kept: 45 bases, read in frame from the first base. The V and J ends are trimmed by 5 bases and 3 bases, leaving 14 bases between them. Per the germline V gene (reference sequence), MNHEY is the CDR1 and SMNVEV is the CDR2.